The T cell receptor (beta chain) under discussion was sequenced for a study of vaccination effects on CD4 cells after COVID-19. CDR1 is SNHLY and CDR2 is FYNNEI in the germline V gene. This CDR3 is built from 12 residues. Trimming took 4 bases from V and 6 from J; bases not matched to a gene: 0. The table came from immunoSEQ multiplex PCR; TCRdb's copy has only in-frame clones and leaves some out. The sample includes around 45,000 clones, 75% to 80% of them seen just once. CD4+ T cells were isolated after around 9 days of culture. About this clone: What it recognizes is unknown.

The V and J genes are TRBV2 and TRBJ1-2; TRBD1 matches 9 bases. This sequence was found in a human donor who had a prior SARS-CoV-2 infection. The input for sequencing was CD4+ T cells from PBMCs cultured without peptide, taken before COVID-19 vaccination. CDR3 in DNA: TGTGCCAGCAGTGGGACAGGGGATGGCTACACCTTC. Encoded protein: CASSGTGDGYTF.